What follows is one TCR beta chain and its context. Its specificity is not known. Patient tissue came from resections in Japan or China, 2014–2017. TCRdb's table, derived via immunoSEQ multiplex PCR, lists solely in-frame clones and lacks some. Of 14,000 or so clones in the sample, roughly 87% are singletons; the top ten hold roughly 2.8%. This entry belongs to a study of immune evolution from preneoplasia to lung adenocarcinoma. The overall study: HLA loss of heterozygosity: about 7% AIS, more than 14% MIA, approximately 31% ADC, none AAH.

General study points: T cell clonality was higher in KRAS-mutant than EGFR-mutant or wild-type nodules. From normal lung to invasive adenocarcinoma, top clone frequencies appeared to decrease.

The germline V and J ends were trimmed by 1 base and 7 bases, with 17 bases remaining between them. The CDR3 covers 16 residues. Germline CDR1 is LNHDA and CDR2 is SQIVND (reference sequence). The chain links TRBV19 to TRBJ1-5; no firm D call. The receptor was derived from an older donor with lung adenocarcinoma. The source material was FFPE lung adenocarcinoma in situ tissue. The DNA for the CDR3 is TGTGCCAGTAGTATAGCCTCGCGGAGGGTAGGACAGCCCCAGCATTTT. Residues: CASSIASRRVGQPQHF.